A selection of T cell receptor beta chains follows, all from one sample in a study of blood T cell repertoires in COVID-19. The method was immunoSEQ multiplex PCR; TCRdb's version includes in-frame clones alone and lacks a portion of them. The repertoire holds approximately 260,000 clones, with 82% as singletons. The sample consisted of peripheral blood. These receptors all come from a woman aged 55-70 years with active or convalescent COVID-19. The CDR3 runs from the conserved cysteine through the conserved F or W. A row's size may be missing; if present it is once, few, many or a size class.

abundance	v_gene	j_gene	CDR3aa
.	TRBV18	TRBJ2-2	CASSRLDTGELFF
.	TRBV2	TRBJ1-6	CASSEGVLDSGLSPLHF
.	TRBV13	TRBJ2-3	CASIYRVTGSTDTQYF
.	TRBV2	TRBJ2-5	CASSGVTGETQYF
.	TRBV1	TRBJ2-3	CTSSQNSSGGPTDTQYF
.	TRBV27	TRBJ1-1	CASSLEGRGMGTEAFF
.	TRBV5-1	TRBJ2-3	CASSFSLRGGPDTQYF
.	TRBV6-1	TRBJ2-5	CASSGQGSETQYF
.	TRBV5-4	TRBJ2-7	CASSPGTRPYEQYF
.	TRBV7-9	TRBJ1-1	CASSFDSDTEAFF
few	TRBV7-9	TRBJ2-7	CASSLGTGVYEQYF
.	TRBV30	TRBJ1-4	CAWSGQGGEKLFF
.	TRBV7-9	TRBJ1-1	CASSTTGGKLNTEAFF
.	TRBV9	TRBJ2-5	CASSVRVGEGGQETQYF
.	TRBV28	TRBJ2-7	CASSWTRSSYEQYF
.	TRBV19	TRBJ1-3	CASSSRSSGNTIYF
.	TRBV5-1	TRBJ2-3	CASSAGGAPSTDTQYF
.	TRBV18	TRBJ1-1	CASSPLGGNTEAFF
once	TRBV6-5	TRBJ2-3	CASRSGGPPDTQYF
.	TRBV6-5	TRBJ1-2	CASRKGQGGYGYTF
.	TRBV18	TRBJ1-4	CASSPEGEKLFF
once	TRBV11-2	TRBJ2-5	CASIGTGETQYF
.	TRBV10-3	TRBJ1-4	CAISEFPQATNEKLFF
few	TRBV2	TRBJ1-2	CASMTGQAFYGYTF
.	TRBV6-5	TRBJ1-2	CASSSNTGYEGYTF
.	TRBV29-1	TRBJ2-7	CSVCPGTVTYEQYF
.	TRBV7-8	TRBJ1-2	CASSSSGDNYGYTF
.	TRBV6-2/TRBV6-3	TRBJ1-2	CASSYGGTSNFRYGYTF
.	TRBV19	TRBJ2-5	CASSGTVQETQYF
.	TRBV6-2/TRBV6-3	TRBJ1-1	CASSYSFKSDTEAFF
.	TRBV10-3	TRBJ1-2	CAISGGYRESGYTF
.	TRBV24-1	TRBJ2-5	CATLTYSPIAQYF
.	TRBV30	TRBJ1-5	CAWSVGRVWTSDQPQHF